The clone carrying this T cell receptor beta chain was recorded a few times. Its antigen is currently unknown. This sample is drawn from a study of T cells in Graves' hyperthyroidism and ophthalmopathy. The overall study: Once the initial diagnosis was made, peripheral blood was obtained before any treatment. Overall study results and limits: Model predictions of ophthalmopathy came a median roughly 6.7 months before onset. Blood samples included most of the expanded thyroid clonotypes exceeding 0.001.

The CDR3 regions of TCR beta were amplified from RNA transcripts. The HTBI primer set drove a first-round RT-PCR of the TCR CDR3. Each CDR3 protein is one row after TCRdb ran MiXCR on the multiplex PCR reads. Of about 350,000 distinct CDR3 sequences in the sample, over 11% were seen once. No progression to ophthalmopathy during 18 months of follow-up defined stable disease. The TCR originated in a woman between 25 and 40 years old with Graves' hyperthyroidism. The sequenced sample was blood.

CDR3 region: CASSEYRGQVYGYTF. DNA of the CDR3: TGTGCCAGCAGTGAATATAGGGGACAGGTCTATGGCTACACCTTC. The chain carries TRBV25-1 and TRBJ1-2; 8 nucleotides align to TRBD1. V lost 0 bases and J lost 4; bases outside the gene matches: 4. The CDR3 spans 15 residues. CDR1 is MGHDK and CDR2 is SYGVNS in the germline V gene.